These 18 T cell receptor beta chains were sequenced from one sample in a study of blood T cells in healthy people across ages. PCR was performed a second time for about 7 to 12 cycles using a sample-barcoded 5' primer and a J-beta primer mix. TCRdb recomputed calls from the 5' RACE reads with MiXCR, one row per CDR3 protein. The sample contains roughly 550,000 distinct CDR3 sequences, less than 25% of which appear only once. This same sample was also taken into another study, of T cells of mothers and their children.

Sequenced material: blood. These receptors were taken from a boy under 18 in good health.

This clonotype was observed many times. The genes are TRBV6-5 and TRBJ1-3; 8 bases line up with TRBD1. Germline assignment: CDR1 MNHEY and CDR2 SVGAGI. V lost 7 bases, J lost 0 bases, and 8 bases stayed unmatched. This CDR3 is built from 16 residues. The CDR3, as DNA: TGTGCCAGCAAGAGGCAGGGGGCTTTCTCTGGAAACACCATATATTTT. This translates into CASKRQGAFSGNTIYF.

This chain links TRBV28 with TRBJ2-1; 12 nucleotides match TRBD1. Judging by the DNA end, TRBJ2-7 fits better; the J call may be wrong. Per the germline V gene, CDR1 is MDHEN and CDR2 is SYDVKM. The CDR3 spans 16 residues. The CDR3 region has the DNA TGTGCCAGCAGTTTGTGGACCGGGACAGGGGGCCACGAGCAGTACTTC. Translating it yields CASSLWTGTGGHEQYF.

This clonotype showed up just a few times. V gene TRBV20-1 combines with J gene TRBJ2-1, with D possibly being TRBD2 (5 bases). Germline CDR1 DFQATT, CDR2 SNEGSKA (reference sequence). The CDR3 consists of 14 residues. The V end was cut by 1 base, the J end by 9 bases, with 16 bases between. The CDR3 sequence: CSARAPSLRVEQFF. In DNA form, the CDR3 reads TGCAGTGCTAGAGCACCTAGCCTAAGGGTTGAGCAGTTCTTC.

This clonotype has only a few counts. CDR3 residues: CATSDLLFRWGALNQPQHF. As DNA, the CDR3 is TGTGCCACCAGTGATTTATTGTTCCGGTGGGGGGCTCTAAATCAGCCCCAGCATTTT. This sequence joins TRBV24-1 and TRBJ1-5, with D perhaps matching TRBD1 (6 bases). The CDR3 runs to 19 residues. Trimming took 1 base from V and 4 from J, leaving 22 bases between them. CDR1 is KGHDR and CDR2 is SFDVKD in the germline V gene.

In its sample, this clonotype was seen a few times. V and J are TRBV4-3 and TRBJ2-3, with TRBD2 matching over 8 bases. CDR3 length equals 16 residues. The J segment lost 2 bases and the V segment lost 2 bases, leaving 6 bases of the junction unmatched. The germline V gene has CDR1 LGHNA and CDR2 YSLEER. This CDR3 is CASSQTSGTPTDTQYF. As DNA, the CDR3 is TGCGCCAGCAGCCAAACTAGCGGAACACCCACAGATACGCAGTATTTT.

This clonotype came up a few times. The chain links TRBV25-1 to TRBJ2-4, with D unresolved. Per the germline V gene, CDR1 is MGHDK and CDR2 is SYGVNS. Trimming took 0 bases from V and 0 from J, leaving 9 bases between them. There are 16 residues in the CDR3. The CDR3, as DNA: TGTGCCAGCAGTGAATACGGAGCCCTAGCCAAAAACATTCAGTACTTC. This translates into CASSEYGALAKNIQYF.

This clonotype occurred a few times. CDR3 DNA: TGTGCCAGCAGCTTCGGCGGGACTAGCGAGCAGTACTTC. Amino acid sequence: CASSFGGTSEQYF. This chain links TRBV7-9 with TRBJ2-7; TRBD2 matches 8 bases. The V gene end was trimmed by 3 bases and the J gene end by 6 bases; junction bases not matched to a gene: 4. The CDR3 spans 13 residues. The germline V gene has CDR1 SEHNR and CDR2 FQNEAQ (reference sequence).

The V and J genes are TRBV12-3 or TRBV12-4 and TRBJ2-1; D is uncertain. Trimming left V 4 bases short and J 4 bases short, with 11 bases between. This CDR3 contains 14 residues. Here the CDR3 DNA reads TGTGCCAGCAGTTATGCAGGACCATACAATGAGCAGTTCTTC. Protein sequence: CASSYAGPYNEQFF.

This clonotype was seen once. The chain is built from TRBV4-1 and TRBJ2-3; 14 positions agree with TRBD2. The germline CDR1 and CDR2 sequences are MGHRA and YSYEKL. Unmatched junction bases numbered 5, after V lost 2 bases and J lost 7 bases. This CDR3 has 16 residues. In DNA form, the CDR3 reads TGCGCCAGCAGCCAACCGACTAGCGGGAGGGGGAATACGCAGTATTTT. Protein product: CASSQPTSGRGNTQYF.

In nucleotides, the CDR3 is TGTGCCAGCAGTTTATCTTGGGTTCGCTCGGGGGGCAGTAAAAACATTCAGTACTTC. It specifies CASSLSWVRSGGSKNIQYF. The chain uses TRBV28 and TRBJ2-4; a possible D gene is TRBD2 (7 bases). Trimming removed 1 base at V and 4 bases at J, with 23 bases between. Germline V CDR1 and CDR2: MDHEN, SYDVKM. The CDR3 runs 19 residues.

This chain links TRBV20-1 with TRBJ1-2, with TRBD1 identical over 10 bases. Germline V lookup: CDR1 DFQATT, CDR2 SNEGSKA (reference sequence). V lost 5 bases, J lost 7 bases, and 7 bases stayed unmatched. This CDR3 spans 13 amino acids. Here the CDR3 DNA reads TGCAGTGCTGACGACAGGGGGCGCGGTGGCTACACCTTC. Its protein is CSADDRGRGGYTF.

This clonotype turned up a few times. The V gene is TRBV6-6, the J gene TRBJ2-7; unclear D gene. The V gene's germline CDR1 is MNHNY and CDR2 SVGAGI (reference sequence). V was trimmed by 8 bases and J by 0 bases, leaving 11 bases between them. The CDR3 spans 13 residues. In DNA, the CDR3 is TGTGCCAGCCTGGACGGTAGCTCCTACGAGCAGTACTTC. Translated: CASLDGSSYEQYF.

The rearrangement links TRBV25-1 to TRBJ2-5; 7 nucleotides match TRBD2. CDR3 size: 16 residues. From germline, CDR1 is MGHDK and CDR2 SYGVNS. V shed 5 bases, J shed 2 bases, and the junction held 11 bases outside the gene matches. CDR3 nucleotide sequence: TGTGCCAGCAGTCCTTCTCCCGGGGGGACGCAAGAGACCCAGTACTTC. This sequence encodes CASSPSPGGTQETQYF.

This chain uses TRBV2 with TRBJ2-1, with a tentative D call TRBD2 (6 bases). This CDR3 spans 15 amino acids. Trimming cost V 4 bases and J 2 bases, with 12 bases left between them. Germline-derived CDR1 and CDR2 are SNHLY and FYNNEI. The CDR3 DNA is TGTGCCAGCAGTGTGAGCGGGCTGACCTACAATGAGCAGTTCTTC. Amino acids: CASSVSGLTYNEQFF.

The table lists this clonotype with a few counts. This chain uses TRBV9 with TRBJ2-1; D call uncertain. Per germline, CDR1 SGDLS and CDR2 YYNGEE. The CDR3 totals 15 residues. Trimming took 5 bases from V and 1 from J, leaving 13 bases between them. The CDR3 reads CASRTVVRSYNEQFF. CDR3 sequence (DNA): TGTGCCAGCAGGACGGTTGTAAGGTCCTACAATGAGCAGTTCTTC.

This clonotype was counted only a few times. The CDR3 here is CASSVHGSMGYTF. In nucleotides, the CDR3 is TGCGCCAGCAGTGTTCACGGCTCTATGGGCTACACCTTC. The J gene is TRBJ1-2, the V gene TRBV10-2, with unresolved D. Trimming removed 4 bases at V and 8 bases at J, with 14 bases between. The germline V gene encodes CDR1 WSHSY and CDR2 SAAADI. CDR3 length: 13 amino acids.

The rearrangement joins TRBV20-1 to TRBJ1-1, with TRBD1 as a possible D gene (5 bases). Germline V CDR1 and CDR2: DFQATT, SNEGSKA (reference sequence). V was cut by 3 bases and J by 0 bases, with 14 bases left in between. This CDR3 is 15 amino acids long. The DNA of the CDR3 is TGCAGTGCTAGCGGGTTCCGGGGGATGAACACTGAAGCTTTCTTT. This codes for CSASGFRGMNTEAFF.

This clonotype has a handful of counts. The genes are TRBV7-9 and TRBJ2-5; TRBD2 matches at 8 bases. The J call is uncertain, as TRBJ2-1 better fits the DNA end. From germline, CDR1 is SEHNR and CDR2 FQNEAQ (reference sequence). This CDR3 region has 16 residues. CDR3 nucleotide sequence: TGTGCCAGCAGCTCCCCGACCAGCGGGAGTTTCGGGGAGCAGTTCTTC. It specifies CASSSPTSGSFGEQFF.